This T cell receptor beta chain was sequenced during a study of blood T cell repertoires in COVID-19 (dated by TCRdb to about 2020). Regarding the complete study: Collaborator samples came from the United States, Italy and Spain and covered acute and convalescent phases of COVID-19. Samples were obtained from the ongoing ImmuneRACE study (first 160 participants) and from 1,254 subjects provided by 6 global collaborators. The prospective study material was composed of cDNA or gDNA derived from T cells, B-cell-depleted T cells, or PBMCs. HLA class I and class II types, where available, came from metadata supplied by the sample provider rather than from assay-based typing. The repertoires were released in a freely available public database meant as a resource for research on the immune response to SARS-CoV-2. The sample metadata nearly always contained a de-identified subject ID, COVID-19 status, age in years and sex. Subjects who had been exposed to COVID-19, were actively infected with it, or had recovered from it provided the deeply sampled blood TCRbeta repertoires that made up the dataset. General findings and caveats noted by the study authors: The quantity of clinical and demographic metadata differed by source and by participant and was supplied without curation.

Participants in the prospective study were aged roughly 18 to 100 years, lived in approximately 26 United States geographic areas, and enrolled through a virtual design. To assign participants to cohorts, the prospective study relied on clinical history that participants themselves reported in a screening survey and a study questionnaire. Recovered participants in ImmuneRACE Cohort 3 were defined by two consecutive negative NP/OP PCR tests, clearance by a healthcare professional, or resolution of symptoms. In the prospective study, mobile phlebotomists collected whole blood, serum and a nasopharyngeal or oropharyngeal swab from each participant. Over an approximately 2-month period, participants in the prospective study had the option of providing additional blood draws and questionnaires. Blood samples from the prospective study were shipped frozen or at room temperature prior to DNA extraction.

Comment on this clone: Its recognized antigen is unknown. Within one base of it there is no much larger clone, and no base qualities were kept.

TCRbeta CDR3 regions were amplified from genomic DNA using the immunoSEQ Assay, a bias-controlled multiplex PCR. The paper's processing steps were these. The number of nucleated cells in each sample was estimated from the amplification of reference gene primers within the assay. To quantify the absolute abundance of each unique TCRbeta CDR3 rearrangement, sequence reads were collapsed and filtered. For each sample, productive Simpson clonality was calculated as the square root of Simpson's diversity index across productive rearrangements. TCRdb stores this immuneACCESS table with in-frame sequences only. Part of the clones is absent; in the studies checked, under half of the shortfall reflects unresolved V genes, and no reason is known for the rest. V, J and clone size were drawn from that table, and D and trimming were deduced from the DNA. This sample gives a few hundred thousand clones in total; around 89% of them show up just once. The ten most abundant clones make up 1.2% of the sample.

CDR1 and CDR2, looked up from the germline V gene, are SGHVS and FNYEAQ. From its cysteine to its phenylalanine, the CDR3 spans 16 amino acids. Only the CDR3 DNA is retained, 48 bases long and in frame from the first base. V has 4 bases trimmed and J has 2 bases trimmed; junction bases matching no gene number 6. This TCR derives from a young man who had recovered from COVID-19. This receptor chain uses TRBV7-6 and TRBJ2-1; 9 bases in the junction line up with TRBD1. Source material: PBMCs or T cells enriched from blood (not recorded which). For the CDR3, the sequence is CASSSPGTGTYNEQFF. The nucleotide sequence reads TGTGCCAGCAGCTCTCCCGGGACAGGGACCTACAATGAGCAGTTCTTC.